The 20 T cell receptor beta chains below come from one sample, sequenced in a study of blood T cell repertoires in COVID-19. Generated by immunoSEQ multiplex PCR, the TCRdb table keeps only in-frame clones and is missing some. This sample has 250,000 to 300,000 clones, with approximately 90% found just once. Input material: peripheral blood. The source of these receptors is a woman in her 30s who had recovered from COVID-19.

The chain carries TRBV7-2 and TRBJ1-2; 7 nucleotides match TRBD1. With V trimmed by 5 bases and J by 9 bases, 6 bases remained unmatched. CDR3 size: 12 residues. Germline-derived CDR1 and CDR2 are SGHTA and FQGNSA. CDR3 amino acids: CASSLGGASYTF. CDR3 sequence (DNA): TGTGCCAGCAGCCTAGGGGGCGCGAGCTACACCTTC.

The chain joins TRBV6-1 to TRBJ1-3, with D perhaps matching TRBD1 (6 bases). CDR3 size: 16 residues. Germline CDR1 MNHNS, CDR2 SASEGT. Trimming took 2 bases from V and 4 from J, leaving 15 bases between them. The CDR3 protein is CASSEMGAPSGNTIYF. The CDR3 DNA is TGTGCCAGCAGTGAAATGGGGGCCCCTTCGGGAAACACCATATATTTT.

This clone was seen once. V is TRBV4-3 and J is TRBJ2-4; the match to TRBD2 covers 12 bases. CDR3 length: 20 amino acids. In germline, CDR1 is LGHNA, CDR2 YSLEER. After removal of 1 base from V and 1 base from J, the junction contained 11 bases not matched to a gene. The CDR3 bases are TGCGCCAGCAGCCAAGCTAGGCGACTAGCGGGGGCCGGGGCCAAAAACATTCAGTACTTC. Protein sequence: CASSQARRLAGAGAKNIQYF.

For the CDR3, the DNA is TGTGCCAGCGCTAAAACCGGGACTCGCACAGATACGCAGTATTTT. It specifies CASAKTGTRTDTQYF. The chain combines TRBV25-1 with TRBJ2-3; maybe TRBD2 (6 bases). This CDR3 region has 15 residues. Germline lookup yields CDR1 MGHDK and CDR2 SYGVNS. V lost 8 bases to trimming and J lost 1 base, with 16 bases between them.

The CDR3 region is CASSMTGRTEAFF. The CDR3 coding sequence is TGTGCCAGCAGTATGACAGGGCGGACTGAAGCTTTCTTT. The chain combines TRBV28 with TRBJ1-1; 7 bases map to TRBD1. The ends lost 5 bases at V and 5 bases at J; junction bases unmatched: 5. This CDR3 has 13 residues. The V gene's germline CDR1 is MDHEN and CDR2 SYDVKM.

This clone was counted once. This chain uses TRBV4-1 with TRBJ2-1; a weak D match, TRBD2 (6 bases). CDR1 MGHRA and CDR2 YSYEKL come from the germline V gene. This CDR3 is 17 amino acids long. V shed 2 bases and J shed 0 bases, with 14 bases lying between them. The CDR3 reads CASSQLGGSSSYNEQFF. The CDR3 DNA reads TGCGCCAGCAGCCAACTTGGGGGGTCGAGCTCCTACAATGAGCAGTTCTTC.

The chain joins TRBV7-2 to TRBJ1-6; D perhaps matches TRBD1 (6 bases). V lost 4 bases to trimming and J lost 13 bases, with 17 bases between them. CDR1 and CDR2 (germline): SGHTA, FQGNSA. The CDR3 runs 14 residues. CDR3 nucleotide sequence: TGTGCCAGCAGCTCAACAGGGATGGGGTGGCCCCTCCACTTT. It specifies CASSSTGMGWPLHF.

The chain has TRBV12-3 or TRBV12-4 and TRBJ2-7; TRBD1 matches 10 bases. The V segment lost 8 bases and the J segment 4 bases; nucleotides outside the gene matches: 5. The CDR3 loop spans 13 amino acids. In DNA form, the CDR3 reads TGTGCCAGCGGAAGACAGGGGGCATACGAGCAGTACTTC. This codes for CASGRQGAYEQYF.

The chain couples TRBV24-1 to TRBJ1-1, with a possible D match to TRBD1 (5 bases). The germline V gene encodes CDR1 KGHDR and CDR2 SFDVKD. V lost 5 bases and J 6 bases, leaving 12 bases between the germline ends. The CDR3 totals 13 residues. For the CDR3, the DNA is TGTGCCACCAGTGGGGGCGGGGACCCTGAAGCTTTCTTT. This sequence encodes CATSGGGDPEAFF.

The chain recombines TRBV6-1 with TRBJ2-5; D is uncertain. Germline V gene sequence: CDR1 MNHNS, CDR2 SASEGT. The CDR3 loop spans 15 amino acids. Trimming took 2 bases from V and 1 from J, leaving 11 bases between them. As DNA, the CDR3 is TGTGCCAGCAGTGAATTTAATGAGGTCCAAGAGACCCAGTACTTC. Its protein is CASSEFNEVQETQYF.

The chain is built from TRBV30 and TRBJ1-2, with 8 bases that match TRBD1. After removal of 1 base from V and 0 bases from J, the junction contained 4 bases not matched to a gene. There are 15 residues in the CDR3. Germline lookup yields CDR1 GTSNPN and CDR2 SVGIG (reference sequence). CDR3 sequence: CAWSADRGANYGYTF. The CDR3, as DNA: TGTGCCTGGAGTGCCGACAGGGGAGCTAACTATGGCTACACCTTC.

The chain has TRBV5-1 and TRBJ1-1; perhaps TRBD1 as D (6 bases). The CDR3 sequence is 12 residues long. Germline values: CDR1 SGHRS, CDR2 YFSETQ. The V end was cut by 4 bases, the J end by 6 bases, with 10 bases between. The CDR3 DNA reads TGCGCCAGCAGCCTGGAGGGGGCTGAAGCTTTCTTT. Amino acid sequence: CASSLEGAEAFF.

The chain links TRBV5-1 to TRBJ2-3, with a weak D call TRBD2 (5 bases). Trimming pared 4 bases from V and 2 bases from J, leaving 11 bases between. The CDR3 totals 14 residues. CDR1 and CDR2 from the germline V gene are SGHRS and YFSETQ. The chain's CDR3 is CASSPTTTTDTQYF. The CDR3 DNA reads as TGCGCCAGCAGCCCTACGACTACCACAGATACGCAGTATTTT.

V and J are TRBV5-1 and TRBJ1-2; 7 bases map to TRBD1. V dropped 0 bases and J dropped 4; count of bases not matched to a gene: 12. Germline V CDR1 and CDR2: SGHRS, YFSETQ. This CDR3 spans 17 amino acids. CDR3 loop: CASSLVGTGARGYGYTF. The CDR3, as DNA: TGCGCCAGCAGCTTGGTGGGCACAGGGGCGAGAGGCTATGGCTACACCTTC.

V and J are TRBV2 and TRBJ2-1; 12 bases map to TRBD2. CDR1 is SNHLY and CDR2 is FYNNEI in the germline V gene. The CDR3 length is 15 residues. V gave up 6 bases and J gave up 4 bases; unmatched junction bases: 4. The CDR3 reads CASSLGLAGYNEQFF. The DNA of the CDR3 is TGTGCCAGCAGCCTGGGACTAGCGGGTTACAATGAGCAGTTCTTC. Full variable domain (missing parts from reference TRBV2 and TRBJ2-1): EPEVTQTPSHQVTQMGQEVILRCVPISNHLYFYWYRQILGQKVEFLVSFYNNEISEKSEIFDDQFSVERPDGSNFTLKIRSTKLEDSAMYFCASSLGLAGYNEQFFGPGTRLTVL.

The genes are TRBV19 and TRBJ1-6, with TRBD1 identical over 7 bases. Germline lookup yields CDR1 LNHDA and CDR2 SQIVND (reference sequence). J was trimmed by 7 bases and V by 6 bases; bases with no gene match: 6. The CDR3 runs to 14 residues. The CDR3 region is CASSPTGRNSPLHF. CDR3 DNA: TGTGCCAGTAGCCCGACAGGGAGGAATTCACCCCTCCACTTT. The full variable domain, in which reference TRBV19 and TRBJ1-6 provide the parts outside the CDR3, is DGGITQSPKYLFRKEGQNVTLSCEQNLNHDAMYWYRQDPGQGLRLIYYSQIVNDFQKGDIAEGYSVSREKKESFPLTVTSAQKNPTAFYLCASSPTGRNSPLHFGNGTRLTVT.

The J gene is TRBJ2-7, the V gene TRBV28; 8 bases are shared with TRBD1. The CDR3 consists of 13 residues. CDR1 and CDR2 from the germline V gene are MDHEN and SYDVKM. Trimming removed 6 bases from V and 4 bases from J; junction bases left unmatched: 5. The CDR3 reads CASRPGQVYEQYF. The CDR3 DNA reads as TGTGCCAGCAGACCGGGACAGGTTTACGAGCAGTACTTC.

DNA of the CDR3: TGCAGCGTTCGACTAACTCTGGACAGGGGCAAGTACTCCTACAATGAGCAGTTCTTC. It encodes CSVRLTLDRGKYSYNEQFF. The chain is built from TRBV29-1 and TRBJ2-1, with 9 bases aligning to TRBD1. The germline gives CDR1 SQVTM, CDR2 ANQGSEA. Germline trimming cut 5 bases from V and 0 bases from J; bases unmatched to any gene: 17. There are 19 residues in the CDR3.

This clone was detected only a few times. The V call is TRBV19, the J call TRBJ2-4, with D maybe TRBD1 (5 bases). This CDR3 is 15 amino acids long. Trimming cost V 5 bases and J 1 base, with 12 bases left between them. CDR1 and CDR2 (germline): LNHDA, SQIVND (reference sequence). The CDR3 nucleotides read TGTGCCAGTAGTCCCAGGGTAAGGGCCAAAAACATTCAGTACTTC. This gives the protein CASSPRVRAKNIQYF.

The V gene is TRBV7-3, the J gene TRBJ2-3; 10 nucleotides line up with TRBD2. V lost 5 bases, J lost 2 bases, and 16 bases stayed unmatched. CDR3 length: 19 amino acids. Germline V lookup: CDR1 SGHTA, CDR2 FQGTGA. The CDR3 protein is CASSVNPRLAGSYTDTQYF. For the CDR3, the DNA is TGTGCCAGCAGCGTGAACCCAAGACTAGCGGGTTCATACACAGATACGCAGTATTTT. Full variable domain (remainder filled in from reference TRBV7-3 and TRBJ2-3): GAGVSQTPSNKVTEKGKYVELRCDPISGHTALYWYRQSLGQGPEFLIYFQGTGAADDSGLPNDRFFAVRPEGSVSTLKIQRTERGDSAVYLCASSVNPRLAGSYTDTQYFGPGTRLTVL.